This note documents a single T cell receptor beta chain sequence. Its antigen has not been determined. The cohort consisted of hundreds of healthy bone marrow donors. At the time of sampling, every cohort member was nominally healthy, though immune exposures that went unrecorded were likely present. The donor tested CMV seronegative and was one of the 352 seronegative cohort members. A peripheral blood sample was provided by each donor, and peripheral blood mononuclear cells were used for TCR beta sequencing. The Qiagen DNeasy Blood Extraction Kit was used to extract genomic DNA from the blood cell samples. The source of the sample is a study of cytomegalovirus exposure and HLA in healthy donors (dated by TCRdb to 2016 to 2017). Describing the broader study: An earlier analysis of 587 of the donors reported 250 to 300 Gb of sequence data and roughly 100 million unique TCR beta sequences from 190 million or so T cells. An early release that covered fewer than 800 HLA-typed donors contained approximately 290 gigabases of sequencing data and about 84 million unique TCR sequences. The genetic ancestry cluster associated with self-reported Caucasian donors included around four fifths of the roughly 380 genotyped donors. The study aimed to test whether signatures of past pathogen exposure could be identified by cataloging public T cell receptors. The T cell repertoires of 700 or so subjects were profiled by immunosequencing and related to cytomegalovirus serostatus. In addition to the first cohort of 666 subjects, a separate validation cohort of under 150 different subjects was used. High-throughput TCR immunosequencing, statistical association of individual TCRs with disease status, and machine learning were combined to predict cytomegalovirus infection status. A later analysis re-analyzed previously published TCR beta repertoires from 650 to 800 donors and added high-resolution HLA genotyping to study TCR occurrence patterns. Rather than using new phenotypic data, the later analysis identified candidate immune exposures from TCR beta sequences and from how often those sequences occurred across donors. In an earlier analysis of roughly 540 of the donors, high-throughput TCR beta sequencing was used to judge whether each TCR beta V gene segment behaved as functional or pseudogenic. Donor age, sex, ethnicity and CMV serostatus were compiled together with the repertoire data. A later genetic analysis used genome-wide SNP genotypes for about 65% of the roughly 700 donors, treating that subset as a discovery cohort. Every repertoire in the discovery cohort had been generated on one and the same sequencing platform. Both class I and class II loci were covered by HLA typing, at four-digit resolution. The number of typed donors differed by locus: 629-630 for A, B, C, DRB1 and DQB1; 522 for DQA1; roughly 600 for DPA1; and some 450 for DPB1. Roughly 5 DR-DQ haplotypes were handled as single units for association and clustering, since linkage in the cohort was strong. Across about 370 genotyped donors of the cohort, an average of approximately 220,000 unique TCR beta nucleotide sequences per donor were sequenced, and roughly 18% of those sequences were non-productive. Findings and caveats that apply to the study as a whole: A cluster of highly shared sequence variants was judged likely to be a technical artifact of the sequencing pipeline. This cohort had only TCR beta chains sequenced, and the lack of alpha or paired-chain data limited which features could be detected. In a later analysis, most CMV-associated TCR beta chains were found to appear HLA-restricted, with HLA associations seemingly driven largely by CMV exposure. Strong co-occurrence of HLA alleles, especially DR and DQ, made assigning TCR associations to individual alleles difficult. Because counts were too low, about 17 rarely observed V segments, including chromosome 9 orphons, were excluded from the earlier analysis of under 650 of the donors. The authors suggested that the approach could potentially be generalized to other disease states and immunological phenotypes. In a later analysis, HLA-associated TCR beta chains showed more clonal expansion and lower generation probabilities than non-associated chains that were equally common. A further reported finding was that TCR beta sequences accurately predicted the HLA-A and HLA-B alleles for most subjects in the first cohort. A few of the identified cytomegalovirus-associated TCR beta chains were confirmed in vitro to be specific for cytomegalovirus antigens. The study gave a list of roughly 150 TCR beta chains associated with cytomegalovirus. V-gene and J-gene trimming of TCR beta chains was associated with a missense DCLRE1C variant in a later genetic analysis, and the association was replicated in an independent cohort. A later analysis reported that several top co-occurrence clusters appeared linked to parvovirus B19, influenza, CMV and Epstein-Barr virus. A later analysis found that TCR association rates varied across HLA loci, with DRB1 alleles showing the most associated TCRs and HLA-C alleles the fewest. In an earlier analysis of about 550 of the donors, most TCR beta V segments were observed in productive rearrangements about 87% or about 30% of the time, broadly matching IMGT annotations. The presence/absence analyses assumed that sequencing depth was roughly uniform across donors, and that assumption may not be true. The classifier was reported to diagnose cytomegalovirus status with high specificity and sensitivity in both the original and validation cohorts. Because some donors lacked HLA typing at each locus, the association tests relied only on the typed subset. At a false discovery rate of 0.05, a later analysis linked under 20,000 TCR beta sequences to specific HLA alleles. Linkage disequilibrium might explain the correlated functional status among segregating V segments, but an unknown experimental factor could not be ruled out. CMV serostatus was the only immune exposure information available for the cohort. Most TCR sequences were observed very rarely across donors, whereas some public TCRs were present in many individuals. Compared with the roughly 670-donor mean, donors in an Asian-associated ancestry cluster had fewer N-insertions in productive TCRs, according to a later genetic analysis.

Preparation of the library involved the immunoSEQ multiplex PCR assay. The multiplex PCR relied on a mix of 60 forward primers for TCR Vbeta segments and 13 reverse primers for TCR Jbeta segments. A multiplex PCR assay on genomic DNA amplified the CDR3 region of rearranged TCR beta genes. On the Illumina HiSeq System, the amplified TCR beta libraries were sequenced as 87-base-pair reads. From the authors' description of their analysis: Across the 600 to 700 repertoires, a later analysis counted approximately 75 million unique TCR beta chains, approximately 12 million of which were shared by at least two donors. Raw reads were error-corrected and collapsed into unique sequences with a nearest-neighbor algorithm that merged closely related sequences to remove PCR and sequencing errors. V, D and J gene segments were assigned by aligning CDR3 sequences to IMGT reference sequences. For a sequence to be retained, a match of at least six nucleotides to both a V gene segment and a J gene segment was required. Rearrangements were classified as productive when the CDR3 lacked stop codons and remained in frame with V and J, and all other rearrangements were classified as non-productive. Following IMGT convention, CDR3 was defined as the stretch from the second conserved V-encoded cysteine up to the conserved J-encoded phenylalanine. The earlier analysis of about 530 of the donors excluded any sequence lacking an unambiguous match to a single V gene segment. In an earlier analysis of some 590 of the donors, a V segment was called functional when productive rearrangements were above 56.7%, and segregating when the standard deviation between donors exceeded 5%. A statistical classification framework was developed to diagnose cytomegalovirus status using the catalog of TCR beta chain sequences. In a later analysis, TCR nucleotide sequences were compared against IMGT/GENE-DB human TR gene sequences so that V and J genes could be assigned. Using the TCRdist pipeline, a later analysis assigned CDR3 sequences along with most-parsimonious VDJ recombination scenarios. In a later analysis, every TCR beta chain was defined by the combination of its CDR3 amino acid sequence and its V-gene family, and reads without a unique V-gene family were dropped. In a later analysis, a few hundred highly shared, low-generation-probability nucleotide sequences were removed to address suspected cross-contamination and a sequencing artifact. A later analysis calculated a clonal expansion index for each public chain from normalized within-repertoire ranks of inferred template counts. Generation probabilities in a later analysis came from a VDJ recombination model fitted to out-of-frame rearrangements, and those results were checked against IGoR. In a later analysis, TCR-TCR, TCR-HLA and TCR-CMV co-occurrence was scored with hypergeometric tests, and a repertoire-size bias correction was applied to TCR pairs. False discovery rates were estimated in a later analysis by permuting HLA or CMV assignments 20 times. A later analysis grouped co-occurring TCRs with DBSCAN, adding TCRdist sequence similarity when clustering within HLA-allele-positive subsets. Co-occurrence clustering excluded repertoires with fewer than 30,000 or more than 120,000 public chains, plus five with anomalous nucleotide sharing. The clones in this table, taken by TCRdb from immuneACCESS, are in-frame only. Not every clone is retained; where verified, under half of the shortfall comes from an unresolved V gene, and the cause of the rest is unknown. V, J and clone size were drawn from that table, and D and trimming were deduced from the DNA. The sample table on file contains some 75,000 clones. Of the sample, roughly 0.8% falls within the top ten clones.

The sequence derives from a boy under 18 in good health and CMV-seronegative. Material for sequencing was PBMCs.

In nucleotide form, the sequence is TGTGCCAGCAGTTACACTACCCGGACAGCTCAAGAGACCCAGTACTTC. This codes for CASSYTTRTAQETQYF. The chain is encoded by TRBV6-5 joined to TRBJ2-5, and perhaps TRBD1 as D gene, on 6 matching bases. Measured from the cysteine to the phenylalanine, the CDR3 is 16 residues long. Only the CDR3 DNA is retained, 48 bases long and in frame from the first base. For CDR1 and CDR2, the germline V gene lists MNHEY and SVGAGI. V and J lose 2 bases and 2 bases, and a span of 15 bases separates them.